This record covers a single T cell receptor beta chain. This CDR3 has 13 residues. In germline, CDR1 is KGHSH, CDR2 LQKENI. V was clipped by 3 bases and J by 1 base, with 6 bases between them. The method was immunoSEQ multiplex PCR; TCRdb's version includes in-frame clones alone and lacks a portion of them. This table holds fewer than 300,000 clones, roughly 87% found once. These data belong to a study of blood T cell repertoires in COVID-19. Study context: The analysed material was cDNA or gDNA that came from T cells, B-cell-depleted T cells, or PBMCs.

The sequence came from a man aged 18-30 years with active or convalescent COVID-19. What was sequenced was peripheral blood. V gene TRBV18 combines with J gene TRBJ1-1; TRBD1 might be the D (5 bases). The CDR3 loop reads CASSPGGNTEAFF. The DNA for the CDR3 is TGTGCCAGCTCACCGGGGGGGAACACTGAAGCTTTCTTT.